What follows are 25 T cell receptor beta chains derived from one specimen sequenced in a study of blood T cell repertoires in COVID-19. The table came from immunoSEQ multiplex PCR; TCRdb's copy has only in-frame clones and leaves some out. The data show around 95,000 clones, with approximately 91% seen just once and around 2.1% held by the top ten. The material sequenced was peripheral blood. Receptors were obtained from a man aged 50 or older with active COVID-19.

The chain combines TRBV11-3 with TRBJ2-1; 14 bases are shared with TRBD2. CDR1 and CDR2 from the germline V gene are SGHNT and YENEEA. The CDR3 is 17 amino acids. After removal of 5 bases from V and 5 bases from J, the junction contained 8 bases not matched to a gene. CDR3 loop: CASSPSRLAGGNNEQFF. The CDR3 DNA sequence: TGTGCCAGCAGCCCCTCACGACTAGCGGGAGGGAACAATGAGCAGTTCTTC.

The CDR3 region is CASSPSGQGDYNEQFF. CDR3 nucleotide sequence: TGTGCCAGCAGCCCCTCAGGACAGGGGGATTACAATGAGCAGTTCTTC. V and J are TRBV3-1 (or the pseudogene TRBV3-2) and TRBJ2-1; 10 bases map to TRBD1. CDR3 length equals 16 residues. J gave up 4 bases and V 4 bases, and 7 bases lay outside the gene matches. The germline V gene has CDR1 LGHDT and CDR2 YNNKEL (reference sequence).

The chain couples TRBV9 to TRBJ1-5; tentatively, D is TRBD1 (5 bases). CDR3 length: 16 residues. V was cut by 0 bases and J by 8 bases, with 18 bases left in between. Germline V gives CDR1 SGDLS, CDR2 YYNGEE. The CDR3 loop reads CASSVGTGSLLEPQHF. The DNA of the CDR3 is TGTGCCAGCAGCGTAGGAACAGGATCGCTGTTGGAGCCCCAGCATTTT.

The gene calls are TRBV30 and TRBJ2-3; D perhaps matches TRBD1 (5 bases). V was pared by 2 bases and J by 0 bases, with 15 bases between. The germline CDR1 and CDR2 sequences are GTSNPN and SVGIG (reference sequence). CDR3 size: 16 residues. In DNA form, the CDR3 reads TGTGCCTGGAGTAGCAGGGTTTCCCTAAGCACAGATACGCAGTATTTT. Amino acid sequence: CAWSSRVSLSTDTQYF.

This clone was found once. The chain recombines TRBV5-8 with TRBJ1-1, with 7 positions matching TRBD1. CDR1 and CDR2 (germline): SGHTS, YDEGEE. The V and J ends lost 4 bases and 1 base, in that order; junction bases with no gene match: 7. The CDR3 contains 15 residues. The CDR3, as DNA: TGTGCCAGCAGCACTAAGACAGGGTGGAACACTGAAGCTTTCTTT. Translated: CASSTKTGWNTEAFF.

This CDR3 reads CASSLGTRGENEQFF. The DNA of the CDR3 is TGCGCCAGCAGCTTGGGGACTAGGGGGGAAAATGAGCAGTTCTTC. This chain uses TRBV5-1 with TRBJ2-1, with D possibly being TRBD2 (7 bases). Germline values: CDR1 SGHRS, CDR2 YFSETQ. This CDR3 comprises 15 residues. V was clipped by 0 bases and J by 7 bases, with 14 bases between them.

The V and J genes are TRBV13 and TRBJ1-1; maybe TRBD1 (5 bases). Trimming took off 0 bases at V and 7 bases at J, with 12 bases between the two ends. This CDR3 is built from 14 residues. Germline CDR1 PRHDT, CDR2 FYEKMQ (reference sequence). The CDR3: CASSLGGGFSEAFF. CDR3 DNA sequence: TGTGCCAGCAGCTTAGGCGGGGGTTTCAGTGAAGCTTTCTTT.

This clone showed up just once. This chain uses TRBV10-1 with TRBJ2-1; TRBD1 is a possible D gene (5 bases). Germline-derived CDR1 and CDR2 are WNHNN and SYGVQD (reference sequence). Trimming left V 3 bases short and J 4 bases short, with 16 bases between. This CDR3 has 16 amino acids. CDR3 in amino acids: CASSDRVRGSYNEQFF. In DNA form, the CDR3 reads TGCGCCAGCAGTGACAGGGTGCGTGGGTCATACAATGAGCAGTTCTTC.

J is TRBJ1-2 and V is TRBV30; 9 bases line up with TRBD1. Looked up from germline, CDR1 is GTSNPN and CDR2 is SVGIG (reference sequence). The CDR3 has 14 residues. With 5 bases clipped from V and 6 bases from J, the junction kept 10 bases outside the gene matches. CDR3 amino acids: CAWATSGTGNGYTF. Written as DNA, the CDR3 is TGTGCCTGGGCCACTTCCGGGACAGGGAATGGCTACACCTTC.

The rearrangement links TRBV6-5 to TRBJ1-3; 8 bases fit TRBD1. Germline trimming cut 6 bases from V and 4 bases from J; bases unmatched to any gene: 8. Germline values: CDR1 MNHEY, CDR2 SVGAGI. The CDR3 contains 15 residues. CDR3 nucleotide sequence: TGTGCCAGCAGCCTCGGACAGGGCCGAGGAAACACCATATATTTT. This codes for CASSLGQGRGNTIYF.

The chain joins TRBV6-2 or TRBV6-3 to TRBJ2-7, with D possibly TRBD1 on 6 matching bases. Germline CDR1 is MNHEY and CDR2 is SVGEGT. CDR3 length: 13 residues. Between the trimmed V and J ends, which lost 5 bases and 6 bases, there was a span of 14 bases. The CDR3 region is CASSTNRVGEQYF. In DNA form, the CDR3 reads TGTGCCAGCAGTACTAACAGGGTCGGCGAGCAGTACTTC.

J is TRBJ2-4 and V is TRBV4-1, with 7 bases fitting TRBD2. V trimming: 0 bases; J trimming: 1 base; junction bases outside the gene matches: 15. Germline V gives CDR1 MGHRA, CDR2 YSYEKL. The CDR3 length is 20 residues. CDR3 residues: CASSQDRLSGNAGAKNIQYF. CDR3 DNA: TGCGCCAGCAGCCAAGATCGGTTGAGCGGGAACGCGGGGGCCAAAAACATTCAGTACTTC.

CDR3 sequence (DNA): TGTGCCAGCAGCCGGAGCGGCACCGGGGACTATGGCTACACCTTC. Translation: CASSRSGTGDYGYTF. This rearrangement joins TRBV3-1 (or the pseudogene TRBV3-2) to TRBJ1-2; unclear D gene. Germline V gene sequence: CDR1 LGHDT, CDR2 YNNKEL (reference sequence). This CDR3 is 15 amino acids long. V was trimmed by 4 bases and J by 3 bases, leaving 15 bases between them.

This chain uses TRBV21-1 with TRBJ1-4. TRBV21-1 is termed a pseudogene. The CDR3 length is 15 residues. Here the CDR3 reads CASSSRGAGNEKLFF. DNA of the CDR3: TGTGCCAGCAGCTCTCGGGGAGCAGGTAATGAAAAACTGTTTTTT.

This rearrangement joins TRBV5-4 to TRBJ2-7; 13 bases fit TRBD2. V dropped 4 bases and J dropped 1; count of bases not matched to a gene: 14. Per germline, CDR1 SGHNT and CDR2 YYREEE (reference sequence). This CDR3 region has 19 residues. CDR3 bases: TGTGCCAGCAGCCTCCCTGGGACTAGCGGGAAGTCTCGGTCCTACGAGCAGTACGTC. This gives the protein CASSLPGTSGKSRSYEQYV.

This chain joins TRBV5-4 and TRBJ1-4, with TRBD1 matching 8 bases. CDR1 is SGHNT and CDR2 is YYREEE in the germline V gene (reference sequence). The V and J ends lost 4 bases and 1 base, in that order; junction bases with no gene match: 9. CDR3 size: 17 residues. The CDR3 loop is CASSLNPGQETNEKLFF. Written as DNA, the CDR3 is TGTGCCAGCAGCCTTAATCCGGGACAGGAAACTAATGAAAAACTGTTTTTT.

The genes are TRBV24-1 and TRBJ2-6; 8 bases line up with TRBD1. The trim removed 9 bases at V and 2 bases at J, leaving 8 bases unmatched. The germline V gene has CDR1 KGHDR and CDR2 SFDVKD. CDR3 size: 16 residues. CDR3: CATGTGEIPGANVLTF. The CDR3 coding sequence is TGTGCCACCGGGACAGGTGAAATACCTGGGGCCAACGTCCTGACTTTC.

In its sample, this clone was seen once. The chain combines TRBV4-1 with TRBJ1-1, with D perhaps TRBD1 (5 bases). There are 15 residues in the CDR3. V was cut by 1 base and J by 0 bases, with 9 bases left in between. Germline CDR1 reads MGHRA; CDR2 reads YSYEKL. Written as DNA, the CDR3 is TGCGCCAGCAGCCAAGTCAACAGGATGAACACTGAAGCTTTCTTT. Encoded protein: CASSQVNRMNTEAFF.

V usage is TRBV11-2 and J usage is TRBJ1-3, with TRBD1 matching 7 bases. Trimming took 5 bases from V and 0 from J; bases not matched to a gene: 7. This CDR3 has 16 residues. Per germline, CDR1 SGHAT and CDR2 FQNNGV. CDR3 region: CASSPTGPSSGNTIYF. The CDR3 coding sequence is TGTGCCAGCAGCCCGACAGGGCCGAGCTCTGGAAACACCATATATTTT. The full variable domain, rest sourced from reference TRBV11-2 and TRBJ1-3, is EAGVAQSPRYKIIEKRQSVAFWCNPISGHATLYWYQQILGQGPKLLIQFQNNGVVDDSQLPKDRFSAERLKGVDSTLKIQPAKLEDSAVYLCASSPTGPSSGNTIYFGEGSWLTVV.

The V gene is TRBV7-9, the J gene TRBJ2-7; weak D call: TRBD1 (6 bases). The V gene's germline CDR1 is SEHNR and CDR2 FQNEAQ (reference sequence). This CDR3 comprises 13 residues. The CDR3 DNA reads TGTGCCAGCAGCTGGGCAGGGGAAGGGGAGCTGTACGTC. It translates to CASSWAGEGELYV.

This chain connects TRBV7-7 to TRBJ2-2, with D perhaps TRBD2 (5 bases). The CDR3 extends over 14 amino acids. Germline CDR1 and CDR2: SSHAT and FNYEAQ (reference sequence). Deletions cut 8 bases from V and 1 base from J, with 11 bases between. CDR3 coding DNA: TGTGCCAGCCGTCGGGGTGAGAACACCGGGGAGCTGTTTTTT. Encoded protein: CASRRGENTGELFF.

Concerning this clone itself: A read error may produce the germline difference seen at one junction end. This chain uses TRBV29-1 with TRBJ2-3, with TRBD2 as a possible D gene (5 bases). This CDR3 has 13 residues. Germline V gene data show CDR1 as SQVTM and CDR2 as ANQGSEA. Written as DNA, the CDR3 is TGCAGCGGTGAACTAGGCGTCGAGGATACGCAGTATTTT. Encoded protein: CSGELGVEDTQYF.

This chain links TRBV6-5 with TRBJ2-5; TRBD2 agrees at 12 bases. The CDR3 consists of 14 residues. Germline V gene data show CDR1 as MNHEY and CDR2 as SVGAGI. The V segment lost 3 bases and the J segment 12 bases; nucleotides outside the gene matches: 8. The DNA of the CDR3 is TGTGCCAGCAGTTATACCGGGACTAGCGGGCGTGAGTACTTC. It codes for CASSYTGTSGREYF.

CDR3: CASSLDSTDTQYF. CDR3 nucleotide sequence: TGCGCCAGCAGCTTGGACAGTACAGATACGCAGTATTTT. The chain couples TRBV5-1 to TRBJ2-3; no definite D call. The CDR3 consists of 13 residues. With 0 bases removed from V and 3 bases from J, the gap between germline ends came to 5 bases. From germline, CDR1 is SGHRS and CDR2 YFSETQ.

In its sample, this clone was seen once. This chain connects TRBV6-5 to TRBJ1-1; tentative D call: TRBD1 (5 bases). The germline CDR1 and CDR2 sequences are MNHEY and SVGAGI. This CDR3 comprises 13 residues. V lost 6 bases to trimming and J lost 0 bases, with 8 bases between them. CDR3 amino acids: CASRLTVNTEAFF. In DNA, the CDR3 is TGTGCCAGCAGGCTGACAGTGAACACTGAAGCTTTCTTT.